A single T cell receptor beta chain is shown here with its context. This clone was recorded once. No cognate antigen has been identified for it. Base qualities are missing; no much larger clone stands one base away. The sample's treatment or condition, from its label and the paper: some 20 received Ad26.COV2.S at low or high dose, single or two shots; a few received placebo; per-sample allocation not given. Repertoires of vaccine and placebo recipients were sequenced from samples taken on day 63 after the first injection. In Cohort 1b, about two dozen adults aged 18-55 years were enrolled at a single site in Boston, USA, between 29 July and 7 August 2020. As a vaccine, Ad26.COV2.S was a replication-incompetent adenovirus type 26 vector that expressed a prefusion-stabilized SARS-CoV-2 spike protein derived from the original Wuhan strain. The CDR3, from cysteine to phenylalanine, totals 15 residues. Here the CDR3 DNA is all that survives: 45 bases in frame from base 1. Between the V and J ends, shortened by 2 bases and 4 bases respectively, the junction contains 11 bases. CDR1 and CDR2 (LGHNA, YSLEER) derive from the germline V gene.

The immunoSEQ Assay was the method used to sequence TCRbeta CDR3 regions. After extraction, genomic DNA underwent amplification by bias-controlled multiplex PCR, followed by high-throughput sequencing. Per the source publication's procedure: To quantify the absolute abundance of every unique TCRbeta CDR3 region, sequences were collapsed and filtered. T cell fraction was estimated by normalization of TCRbeta template counts to usable DNA, with usable DNA being measured through amplification of reference genes present in all nucleated cells. Repertoire TCRs were annotated as SARS-CoV-2-specific by exact matching of V gene, CDR3 amino acid sequence and J gene to a known reactive TCR set. The reference SARS-CoV-2 TCR set was obtained from MIRA and was filtered for enrichment in COVID-19-positive ImmuneCODE repertoires, whereby public or cross-reactive TCRs were removed. Using the MIRA antigens, annotated TCRs were further analysed by specific ORF or by position within an ORF. Breadth was defined as the number of annotated unique rearrangements divided by the total number of unique productive rearrangements, and depth was defined as the summed frequency of the annotated unique rearrangements. Two-sided Wilcoxon rank-sum tests were applied when comparing TCR breadth between groups. In its TCRdb copy, this immuneACCESS table keeps in-frame sequences only and misses some clones. Where compared with another copy, unresolved V genes explain less than half of these, and the others have no known cause. That table supplies the V and J calls and clone size; D and trimming were determined from the DNA. The sample yields hundreds of thousands of clones; about 92% were counted once. The leading ten clones occupy around 1.8% of the sample.

This record belongs to a study of Ad26.COV2.S vaccination and SARS-CoV-2 variants (dated by TCRdb to 2020 to 2022). Background for the entire study: Vaccine-arm donors were drawn from COV1001, a multicentre, randomized, double-blind, placebo-controlled phase I-IIa trial of Ad26.COV2.S in healthy adults. Ad26.COV2.S was given intramuscularly at 5x10^10 or 1x10^11 viral particles, as a single shot or as two shots 56 days apart. TCRbeta repertoire sequencing served as the tool for gauging how specific and how broad the SARS-CoV-2-reactive T cell receptors were following Ad26.COV2.S vaccination. The TCR-sequenced set comprised approximately 32 samples: some 19 Ad26.COV2.S vaccine recipients, 5 placebo recipients and 8 SARS-CoV-2 convalescent individuals. Participants in the trial were split at random into five groups of five each, receiving low-dose or high-dose Ad26.COV2.S once or twice, or else placebo on both occasions. Throughout the experiments and outcome assessment, investigators stayed blinded to trial group allocation. Study-wide conclusions, independent of this receptor: Vaccine and placebo recipients had comparable non-spike TCR breadth, which fits with the vaccine containing only spike. It was noted by the authors that total T cell responses may have been underestimated by the TCR breadth and depth analyses. Comparing responses between vaccine doses or regimens was not something the study was powered to do. Ad26.COV2.S recipients had higher spike-specific TCR breadth than placebo recipients (P = 0.0014). After vaccination, substantial breadth of spike-specific CD8+ and CD4+ T cell responses was reported.

This specimen was peripheral blood, taken in a trial of Ad26.COV2.S vaccine versus placebo. In this chain, TRBV4-3 is recombined with TRBJ1-4; the D gene remains uncertain. The source is a person aged 18-60 years who received the Ad26.COV2.S COVID-19 vaccine or a placebo. The base sequence is TGCGCCAGCAGCCAAACCCTGGGAGGTAATGAAAAACTGTTTTTT. The encoded protein is CASSQTLGGNEKLFF.